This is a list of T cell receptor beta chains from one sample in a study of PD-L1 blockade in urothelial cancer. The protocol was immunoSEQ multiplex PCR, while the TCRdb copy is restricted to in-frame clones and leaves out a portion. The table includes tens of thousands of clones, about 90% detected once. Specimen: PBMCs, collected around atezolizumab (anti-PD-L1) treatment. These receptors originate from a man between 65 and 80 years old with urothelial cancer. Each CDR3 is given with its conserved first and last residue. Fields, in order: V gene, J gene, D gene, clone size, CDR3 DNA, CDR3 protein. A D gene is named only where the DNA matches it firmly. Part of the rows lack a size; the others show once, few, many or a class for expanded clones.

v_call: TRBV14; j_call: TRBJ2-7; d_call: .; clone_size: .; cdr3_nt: TGTGCCAGCAGCCAAGATACTTTGCCGTACTTC; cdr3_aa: CASSQDTLPYF
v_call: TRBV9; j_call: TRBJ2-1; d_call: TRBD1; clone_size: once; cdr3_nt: TGTGCCAGCAGCGTAGCGGGACAGGAGTTCAATGAGCAGTTCTTC; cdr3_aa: CASSVAGQEFNEQFF
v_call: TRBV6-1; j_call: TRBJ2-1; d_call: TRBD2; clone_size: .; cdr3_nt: TGTGCCAGCAGTGCACTAGCGGGAGGGGGTAATGAGCAGTTCTTC; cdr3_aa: CASSALAGGGNEQFF
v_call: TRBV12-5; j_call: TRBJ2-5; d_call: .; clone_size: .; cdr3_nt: TGTGCTAGTGGAAGCGATAGCGCGACCCAGTACTTC; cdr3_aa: CASGSDSATQYF
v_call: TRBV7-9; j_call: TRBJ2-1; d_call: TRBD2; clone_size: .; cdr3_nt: TGTGCCAGCAGCTTAGGCGGGTTAGCGGGTGATGAGCAGTTCTTC; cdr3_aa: CASSLGGLAGDEQFF
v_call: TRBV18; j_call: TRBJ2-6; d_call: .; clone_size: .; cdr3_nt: TGTGCCAGCTCAGGGCAATCTGGGGCCAACGTCCTGACTTTC; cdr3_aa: CASSGQSGANVLTF
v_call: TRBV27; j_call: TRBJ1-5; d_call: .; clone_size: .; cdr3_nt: TGTGCCAGCAGTTCCCGGGGTCCCAATCAGCCCCAGCATTTT; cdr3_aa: CASSSRGPNQPQHF
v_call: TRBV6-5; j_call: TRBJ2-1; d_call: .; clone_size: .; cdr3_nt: TGTGCCAGCAGGGAGAACAATGAGCAGTTCTTC; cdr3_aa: CASRENNEQFF
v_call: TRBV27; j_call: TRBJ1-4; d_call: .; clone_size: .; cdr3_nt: TGTGCCAGCAGTTACCACGGGGAAAAACTGTTTTTT; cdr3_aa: CASSYHGEKLFF
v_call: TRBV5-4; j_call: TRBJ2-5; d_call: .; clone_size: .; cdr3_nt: TGTGCCAGCAGCTGGGGGACACGACAAGAGACCCAGTACTTC; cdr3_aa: CASSWGTRQETQYF
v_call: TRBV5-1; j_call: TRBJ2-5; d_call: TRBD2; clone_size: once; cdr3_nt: TGCGCCAGGGAGCGGGAGGTGTACTTC; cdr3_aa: CAREREVYF
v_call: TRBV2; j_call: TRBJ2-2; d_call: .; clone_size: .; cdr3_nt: TGTGCCAGCAGCCTAGCGAAAACCGGGGAGCTGTTTTTT; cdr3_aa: CASSLAKTGELFF
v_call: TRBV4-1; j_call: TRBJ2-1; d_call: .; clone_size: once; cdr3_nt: TGCGCCAGCAGCCAAGGGCAAACGGGTGTCCCCTACAATGAGCAGTTCTTC; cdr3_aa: CASSQGQTGVPYNEQFF
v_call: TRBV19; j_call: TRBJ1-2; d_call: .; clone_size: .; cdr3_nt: TGTGCCAGTAGTATAGATTCCCCAGGGCGACACGGCTATGGCTACACCTTC; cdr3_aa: CASSIDSPGRHGYGYTF
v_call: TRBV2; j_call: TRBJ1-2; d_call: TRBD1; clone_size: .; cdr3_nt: TGTGCCAGCAGTGAAGGAGGGGGCGGCTATGGCTACACCTTC; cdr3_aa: CASSEGGGGYGYTF
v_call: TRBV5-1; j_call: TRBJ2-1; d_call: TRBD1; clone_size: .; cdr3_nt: TGCGCCAGCAGCAGACGGACAGGGGGAAATGAGCAGTTCTTC; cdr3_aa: CASSRRTGGNEQFF
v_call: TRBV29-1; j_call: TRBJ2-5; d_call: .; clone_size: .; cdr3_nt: TGCAGCGTTGTTCTATACCAAGAGACCCAGTACTTC; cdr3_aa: CSVVLYQETQYF
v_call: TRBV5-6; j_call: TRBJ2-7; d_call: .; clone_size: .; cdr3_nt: TGTGCCAGCAGCTCCCAGGGCGGTTACGAGCAGTACTTC; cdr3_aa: CASSSQGGYEQYF
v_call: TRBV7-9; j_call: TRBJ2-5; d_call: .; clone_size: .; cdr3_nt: TGTGCCAGCAGCCCGCAAGAGACCCAGTACTTC; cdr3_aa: CASSPQETQYF
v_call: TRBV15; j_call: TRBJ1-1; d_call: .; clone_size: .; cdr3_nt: TGTGCCACCAGTCTCCCGGAAAGGGGGAACACTGAAGCTTTCTTT; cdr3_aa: CATSLPERGNTEAFF
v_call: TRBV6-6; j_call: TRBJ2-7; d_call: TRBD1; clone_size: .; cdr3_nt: TGTGCCAGCAGTTACCCCCGACAGGGGATCGAGCAGTACTTC; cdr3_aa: CASSYPRQGIEQYF
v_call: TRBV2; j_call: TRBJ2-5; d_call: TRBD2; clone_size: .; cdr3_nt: TGTGCCAGCAGGCGACTAGCGGGAGGACAAGAGACCCAGTACTTC; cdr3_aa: CASRRLAGGQETQYF
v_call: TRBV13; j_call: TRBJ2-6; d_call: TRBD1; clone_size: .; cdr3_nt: TGTGCCAGCAGCTCGCTACGGCTGGACAGGGCAAGGACGGGGGCCAACGTCCTGACTTTC; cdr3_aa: CASSSLRLDRARTGANVLTF
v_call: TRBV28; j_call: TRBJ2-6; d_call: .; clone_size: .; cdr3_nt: TGTGCCAGCAGTTTTGAGACAGCCAACGTCCTGACTTTC; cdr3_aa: CASSFETANVLTF
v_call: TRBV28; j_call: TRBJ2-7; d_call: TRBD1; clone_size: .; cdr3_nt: TGTGCCAGTTGTACAGGGGGCGCCTCCTACGAGCAGTACTTC; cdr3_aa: CASCTGGASYEQYF
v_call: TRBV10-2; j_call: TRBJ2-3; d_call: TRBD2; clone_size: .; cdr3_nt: TGCGCCAGCAGTACTAGCGGGAGTGCAGATACGCAGTATTTT; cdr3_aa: CASSTSGSADTQYF
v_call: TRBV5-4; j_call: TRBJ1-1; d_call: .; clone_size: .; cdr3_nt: TGTGCCAGCAGTCCGGTGTTGCGGGGATCGAACACTGAAGCTTTCTTT; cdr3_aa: CASSPVLRGSNTEAFF
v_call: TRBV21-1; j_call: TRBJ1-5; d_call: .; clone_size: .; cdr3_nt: TGTGCCAGCAGCATTGGGACAGGGGTTCTTGTTGTTAATGCCCAGCATTTT; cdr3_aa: CASSIGTGVLVVNAQHF
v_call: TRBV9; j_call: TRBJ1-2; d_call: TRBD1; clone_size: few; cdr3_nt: TGTGCCAGCAGCCTCAGGACAGGGCACGGCTACACCTTC; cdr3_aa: CASSLRTGHGYTF
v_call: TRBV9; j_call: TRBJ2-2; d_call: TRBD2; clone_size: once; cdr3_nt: TGTGCCAGCAGGCTAGCGGGGAACACCGGGGAGCTGTTTTTT; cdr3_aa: CASRLAGNTGELFF
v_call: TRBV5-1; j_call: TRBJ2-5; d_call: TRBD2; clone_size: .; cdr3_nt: TGCGCCAGCAGCTTTAGAGGACTAGCGGAGGAAGAGACCCAGTACTTC; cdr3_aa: CASSFRGLAEEETQYF
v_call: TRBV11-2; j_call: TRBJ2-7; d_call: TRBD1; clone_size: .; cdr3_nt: TGTGCCAGCAGCTTAGTCGGACAGGGGGCGAAGTCCTACGAGCAGTACTTC; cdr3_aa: CASSLVGQGAKSYEQYF
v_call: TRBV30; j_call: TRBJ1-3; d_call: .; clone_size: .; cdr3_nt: TGTGCCTGGAGTGTACGGTCTGGGAGCTCTGGAAACACCATATATTTT; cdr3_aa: CAWSVRSGSSGNTIYF
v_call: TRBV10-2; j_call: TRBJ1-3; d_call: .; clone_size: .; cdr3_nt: TGCGCCAGCAGTGAGCTGAGCTCTGGAAACACCATATATTTT; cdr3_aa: CASSELSSGNTIYF
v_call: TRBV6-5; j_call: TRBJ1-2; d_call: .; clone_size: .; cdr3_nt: TGTGCCAGCAGGGGGCCGTATGGCTACACCTTC; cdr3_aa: CASRGPYGYTF
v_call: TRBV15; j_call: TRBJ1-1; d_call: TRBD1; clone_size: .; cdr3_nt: TGTGCCACCAGCAGTGGGACAGGGTGGAACACTGAAGCTTTCTTT; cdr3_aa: CATSSGTGWNTEAFF
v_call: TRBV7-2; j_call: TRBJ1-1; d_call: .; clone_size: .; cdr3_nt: TGTGCCAGCAGCTTAGGGGCAGCGAACACTGAAGCTTTCTTT; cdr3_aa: CASSLGAANTEAFF
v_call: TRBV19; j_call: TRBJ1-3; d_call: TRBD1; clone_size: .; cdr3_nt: TGTGCCAGCTTGGACAGGGCTGCTGGAAACACCATATATTTT; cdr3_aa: CASLDRAAGNTIYF
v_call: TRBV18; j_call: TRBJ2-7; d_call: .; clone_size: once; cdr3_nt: TGTGCCAGCTCCCACTGGGTAGGGGCTGCGAGGAACGAGCAGTACTTC; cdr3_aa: CASSHWVGAARNEQYF
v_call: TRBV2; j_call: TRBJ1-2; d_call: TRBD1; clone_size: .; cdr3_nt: TGTGCCAGCAGTGTTGGGACAGGGGGCGCAAGTGGAGGCTACACCTTC; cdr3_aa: CASSVGTGGASGGYTF
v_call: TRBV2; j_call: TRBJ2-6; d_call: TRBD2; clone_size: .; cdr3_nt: TGTGCCAGCAGTACTAGGGTACTAGCGGGAGGGCCCTCTGGGGCCAACGTCCTGACTTTC; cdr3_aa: CASSTRVLAGGPSGANVLTF